The rows below give T cell receptor delta chains drawn from one sample of a study of γδ T cells in repeated Plasmodium falciparum infection. TCRdb redid the clone calls on the multiplex PCR reads with CATT. The repertoire holds more than 45,000 delta-chain clones, with 1.5% to 2% as singletons. The material sequenced was gamma-delta T cells from blood. Receptors originate from a pool of human donors (malaria-infected and uninfected, not separated). Each CDR3 is given with its conserved first and last residue. The D gene is left open where the match is weak. Each size is how often the clone was seen (once, few, many) or a class if it is expanded.

v_gene	len	abundance	d_gene	j_gene	CDR3nt	CDR3aa
TRDV1	17	medium-sized	TRDD3	TRDJ2	TGTGCTCTTGGATTTACTGGGGGATACCCCCCGACAGCACAACTCTTCTTT	CALGFTGGYPPTAQLFF
TRDV1	23	many	-	TRDJ1	TGTGCTCTTGGGTCGTTCCTCAGGGTGGCCGGGGTTCGTTTCTACACACTCACCGATAAACTCATCTTT	CALGSFLRVAGVRFYTLTDKLIF
TRDV1	19	many	-	TRDJ1	TGTGCTCTTGGGGAACACCCCTACTTGGGGATGGTTTACACCGATAAACTCATCTTT	CALGEHPYLGMVYTDKLIF
TRDV1	23	many	TRDD3	TRDJ1	TGTGCTCTTGGGGAACCTGGCTTCCTTTCAAACCTACTGGGGGATATAAAAACGGATAAACTCATCTTT	CALGEPGFLSNLLGDIKTDKLIF
TRDV1	19	many	TRDD3	TRDJ1	TGTGCTCTTGGGGAAGAGAGTCCTCGATGGGGGATACGGATCGATAAACTCATCTTT	CALGEESPRWGIRIDKLIF
TRDV3	16	many	-	TRDJ1	TGTGCCTGTCTGAAAAGATGGGGGTCCTCGGCCGATAAACTCATCTTT	CACLKRWGSSADKLIF
TRDV1	20	many	-	TRDJ1	TGTGCTCTTGGGGAACCCCACTCCTCAGTATCATTCCCTGATGTGGATAAACTCATCTTT	CALGEPHSSVSFPDVDKLIF
TRDV1	15	many	-	TRDJ1	TGTGCTCTTGGGGAATGCCCTCGGGGCACCGATAAACTCATCTTT	CALGECPRGTDKLIF
TRDV1	19	many	-	TRDJ1	TGTGCTCTTGGGGAACTTGGGTCCAACGCAGTTGAATACACCGATAAACTCATCTTT	CALGELGSNAVEYTDKLIF
TRDV1	25	many	TRDD3	TRDJ1	TGTGCTCTTGGGGAAGTGGGCCTACACCTGGGGGAGGAAGTGAGGAGGCCACTGTACGCCGATAAACTCATCTTT	CALGEVGLHLGEEVRRPLYADKLIF
TRDV2	19	many	TRDD3	TRDJ1	TGTGCCTGTGACACCGCGGTGTGGGGGATACACCCGTACACCGATAAACTCATCTTT	CACDTAVWGIHPYTDKLIF
TRDV1	20	medium-sized	TRDD3	TRDJ1	TGTGCTCTTGGGGACCGGAGAGCTGGGGGATACGAGTTGTACACCGATAAACTCATCTTT	CALGDRRAGGYELYTDKLIF
TRDV1	17	many	-	TRDJ1	TGTGCTCTTGGGGAACTGGTCTCCGGAGATAACACCGATAAACTCATCTTT	CALGELVSGDNTDKLIF
TRDV1	29	many	TRDD3	TRDJ1	TGTGCTCTTGGGGAACCGAGGTTCGCGCTATTTGTACTGGGGGATACGCGTATCCGGCCAGGGGAAAGGGCCGATAAACTCATCTTT	CALGEPRFALFVLGDTRIRPGERADKLIF
TRDV1	21	medium-sized	TRDD3	TRDJ1	TGTGCTCTTGGGGAACTTGTACCCCCCCGGGGATGTGGGATACACACCGATAAACTCATCTTT	CALGELVPPRGCGIHTDKLIF
TRDV3	15	many	-	TRDJ1	TGTGCCTTTATAGGGGGGACCCCGCGCACCGATAAACTCATCTTT	CAFIGGTPRTDKLIF
TRDV1	14	many	-	TRDJ1	TGTGCTCTTGGGAAGGGCTCGTACACCGATAAACTCATCTTT	CALGKGSYTDKLIF
TRDV1	18	many	TRDD3	TRDJ1	TGTGCTCTTGGGGAACCCATCCTACTATGGTGGGGATACCCTAAACTCATCTTT	CALGEPILLWWGYPKLIF
TRDV1	20	many	TRDD3	TRDJ1	TGTGCTCTTGGGGAACTTCGGGATTCCTACTGGGGGATACGCGCCTATAAACTCATCTTT	CALGELRDSYWGIRAYKLIF